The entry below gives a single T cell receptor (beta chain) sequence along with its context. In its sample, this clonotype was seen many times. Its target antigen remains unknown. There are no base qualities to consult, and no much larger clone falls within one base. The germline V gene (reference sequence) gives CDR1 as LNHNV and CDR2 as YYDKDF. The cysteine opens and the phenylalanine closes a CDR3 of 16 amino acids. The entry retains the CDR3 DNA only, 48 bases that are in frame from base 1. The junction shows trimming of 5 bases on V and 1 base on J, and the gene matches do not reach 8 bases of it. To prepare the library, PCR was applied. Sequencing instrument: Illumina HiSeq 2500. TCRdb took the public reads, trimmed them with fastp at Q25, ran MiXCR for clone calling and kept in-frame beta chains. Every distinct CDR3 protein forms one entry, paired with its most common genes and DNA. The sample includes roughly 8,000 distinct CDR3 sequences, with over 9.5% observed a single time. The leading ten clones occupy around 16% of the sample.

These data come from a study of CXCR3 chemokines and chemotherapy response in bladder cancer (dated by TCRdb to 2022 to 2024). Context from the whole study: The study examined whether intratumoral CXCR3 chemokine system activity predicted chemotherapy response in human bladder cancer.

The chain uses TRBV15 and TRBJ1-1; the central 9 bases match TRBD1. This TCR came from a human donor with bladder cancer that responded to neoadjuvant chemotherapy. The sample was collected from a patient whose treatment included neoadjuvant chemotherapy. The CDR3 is CATSRDRATTNTEAFF. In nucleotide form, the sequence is TGTGCCACCAGCCGGGACAGGGCTACTACGAACACTGAAGCTTTCTTT.